The source of this T cell receptor beta chain is a study of identical twins. Study outcomes and limitations: Invariant populations such as MAIT and iNKT cells could partly muddle zero-insertion analyses. Twins showed weaker excess sharing in their beta out-of-frame sequences.

This clonotype was recorded at least ten times. The antigen is not known. The CDR3 has 12 amino acids. CDR1 and CDR2 from the germline V gene are MNHEY and SVGAGI. Trimming cost V 6 bases and J 1 base, with 6 bases left between them. Healthy Caucasians supplied all donations. Each CDR3 protein is one row after TCRdb ran MiXCR on the 5' RACE reads. The sample carries fewer than 450,000 distinct CDR3 sequences, 9% recorded once. This TCR was sampled from a woman in her 50s in good health. The sample comprised naive T cells sorted from blood. The genes are TRBV6-5 and TRBJ1-1; the D is unclear. The CDR3: CASRQGNTEAFF. CDR3 DNA: TGTGCCAGCAGACAAGGGAACACTGAAGCTTTCTTT.